A selection of T cell receptor beta chains follows, all from one sample in a study of T-cell reconstitution after alpha-beta-depleted transplantation in children. TCRdb redid the calling of the PCR reads with MiXCR, one entry per CDR3 protein. The table has about 240,000 distinct CDR3 sequences, more than 20% seen once. Here the sequenced sample was PBMCs, taken before TCRalphabeta/CD19-depleted stem cell transplant. The receptors originated from a girl aged 2 to 10 with Fanconi anemia, due to receive a stem cell transplant. The CDR3 runs from the conserved cysteine through the conserved F or W. D genes are given only for firm matches. Size is stated for part of the rows, as once, few or many counts, or as a class when the clone is expanded.

clone size,D gene,V gene,J gene,CDR3 length,CDR3 protein,CDR3 DNA
few,NA,TRBV29-1,TRBJ1-1,15,CSVEIGGRWNTEAFF,TGCAGCGTTGAAATCGGGGGGCGTTGGAACACTGAAGCTTTCTTT
NA,NA,TRBV20-1,TRBJ1-5,12,CSARDGQQPQHF,TGCAGTGCTAGAGACGGGCAGCAGCCCCAGCATTTT
NA,NA,TRBV7-3,TRBJ2-2,16,CASSPGPTLNTGELFF,TGTGCCAGCAGCCCGGGACCCACCTTAAACACCGGGGAGCTGTTTTTT
NA,TRBD2,TRBV20-1,TRBJ2-3,15,CSASRLAGVTDTQYF,TGCAGTGCTTCAAGACTAGCGGGAGTTACAGATACGCAGTATTTT
few,TRBD2,TRBV5-1,TRBJ2-3,16,CASSPRLAGMADTQYF,TGCGCCAGCAGCCCCCGGCTAGCGGGGATGGCAGATACGCAGTATTTT
NA,TRBD2,TRBV18,TRBJ2-1,15,CASSPLAGRYNEQFF,TGTGCCAGCTCACCCCTAGCGGGGCGCTACAATGAGCAGTTCTTC
few,NA,TRBV20-1,TRBJ2-7,12,CSASLGHYEQYF,TGCAGTGCTAGTCTTGGACACTACGAGCAGTACTTC
NA,NA,TRBV29-1,TRBJ1-2,12,CSVEGQEYGYTF,TGCAGCGTTGAAGGACAGGAATATGGCTACACCTTC
NA,NA,TRBV20-1,TRBJ2-1,14,CSARTPSSYNEQFF,TGCAGTGCTAGAACTCCTAGCTCCTACAATGAGCAGTTCTTC
many,TRBD2,TRBV12-3/TRBV12-4,TRBJ2-3,18,CASSSGTSGSGGTDTQYF,TGTGCCTCATCTTCGGGGACTAGCGGGAGTGGGGGCACAGATACGCAGTATTTT
many,NA,TRBV29-1,TRBJ1-1,10,CSVSNREAFF,TGCAGCGTCAGTAACCGAGAAGCTTTCTTT
many,TRBD2,TRBV12-3/TRBV12-4,TRBJ2-1,14,CASSPGGFYNEQFF,TGTGCCAGCAGTCCGGGGGGATTCTACAATGAGCAGTTCTTC
many,NA,TRBV29-1,TRBJ1-1,13,CSVEEGMNTEAFF,TGCAGCGTTGAAGAGGGAATGAACACTGAAGCTTTCTTT
NA,TRBD1,TRBV25-1,TRBJ2-5,14,CASSGNRGQETQYF,TGTGCCAGCAGTGGGAACAGGGGTCAAGAGACCCAGTACTTC
many,NA,TRBV20-1,TRBJ2-7,13,CSARDLLPYEQYF,TGCAGTGCTAGAGATCTGCTACCCTACGAGCAGTACTTC
NA,NA,TRBV7-8,TRBJ1-6,17,CASSLRSGGSYNSPLHF,TGTGCCAGCAGCTTACGGTCGGGGGGCTCCTATAATTCACCCCTCCACTTT
NA,TRBD1,TRBV28,TRBJ2-7,17,CASSLAIVGTGDYEQYF,TGTGCCAGCAGTTTGGCTATCGTGGGGACAGGGGACTACGAGCAGTACTTC
NA,NA,TRBV20-1,TRBJ2-5,12,CSARGGRETQYF,TGCAGTGCTAGGGGGGGACGAGAGACCCAGTACTTC
NA,NA,TRBV4-2,TRBJ2-7,13,CASSHAQNYEQYF,TGTGCCAGCAGCCACGCTCAAAACTACGAGCAGTACTTC
NA,TRBD2,TRBV4-1,TRBJ2-7,15,CASSQAGLADYEQYF,TGCGCCAGCAGCCAAGCAGGACTAGCGGACTACGAGCAGTACTTC
many,TRBD2,TRBV27,TRBJ2-7,14,CASSSGTTPYEQYF,TGTGCCAGCAGTTCCGGGACTACTCCTTACGAGCAGTACTTC
NA,TRBD1,TRBV6-5,TRBJ1-1,11,CASSTGQRAFF,TGTGCCAGCAGTACGGGACAGAGAGCTTTCTTT
few,NA,TRBV29-1,TRBJ2-3,13,CSAKGDMADTQYF,TGCAGCGCCAAAGGGGATATGGCAGATACGCAGTATTTT
NA,NA,TRBV20-1,TRBJ1-1,14,CSGGGTLWNTEAFF,TGCAGTGGGGGCGGGACCCTTTGGAACACTGAAGCTTTCTTT
NA,NA,TRBV15,TRBJ2-2,14,CATSRVGPSGELFF,TGTGCCACCAGCAGAGTCGGGCCGTCCGGGGAGCTGTTTTTT
NA,TRBD2,TRBV12-3/TRBV12-4,TRBJ2-1,15,CASPPLAGVSGEQFF,TGTGCCAGCCCACCACTAGCGGGAGTTTCGGGTGAGCAGTTCTTC
NA,TRBD1,TRBV28,TRBJ1-4,15,CASTPWDSPNEKLFF,TGTGCCAGCACCCCCTGGGACAGTCCGAATGAAAAACTGTTTTTT
NA,NA,TRBV28,TRBJ2-7,16,CASSLLAGDIPYEQYF,TGTGCCAGCAGTTTATTGGCAGGGGACATCCCCTACGAGCAGTACTTC
NA,NA,TRBV29-1,TRBJ1-2,12,CSVEVGSGGYTF,TGCAGCGTTGAGGTGGGGTCCGGTGGCTACACCTTC
NA,NA,TRBV29-1,TRBJ1-5,12,CSVADGNQPQHF,TGCAGCGTGGCGGACGGCAATCAGCCCCAGCATTTT
NA,TRBD2,TRBV7-3,TRBJ2-1,15,CASSATSGSLNEQFF,TGTGCCAGCAGCGCAACTAGCGGGTCCCTTAATGAGCAGTTCTTC
many,NA,TRBV29-1,TRBJ2-5,12,CSGQVAQETQYF,TGCAGCGGACAGGTTGCCCAAGAGACCCAGTACTTC
many,NA,TRBV28,TRBJ1-3,14,CASRHVNSGNTIYF,TGTGCCAGCCGCCACGTAAACTCTGGAAACACCATATATTTT
NA,NA,TRBV29-1,TRBJ2-5,13,CSVLSGYGETQYF,TGCAGCGTACTCTCAGGCTATGGGGAGACCCAGTACTTC
few,TRBD1,TRBV7-6,TRBJ2-5,19,CASSLAVPLRDRGLETQYF,TGTGCCAGCAGCTTAGCGGTCCCGCTAAGGGACAGGGGGCTGGAGACCCAGTACTTC
NA,TRBD2,TRBV7-3,TRBJ2-3,13,CASSLTGGDTQYF,TGTGCCAGCAGCTTAACGGGAGGGGATACGCAGTATTTT
many,TRBD2,TRBV25-1,TRBJ2-3,16,CASRASQRGVTDTQYF,TGTGCCAGCAGGGCCTCCCAGCGGGGGGTTACAGATACGCAGTATTTT
NA,NA,TRBV20-1,TRBJ2-1,14,CSAEGVSGPNEQFF,TGCAGTGCCGAAGGGGTTAGCGGACCCAATGAGCAGTTCTTC
few,NA,TRBV29-1,TRBJ2-7,13,CSVEGTETYEQYF,TGCAGCGTTGAGGGGACCGAAACCTACGAGCAGTACTTC
NA,NA,TRBV7-9,TRBJ2-3,14,CASSSLIASDTQYF,TGTGCCAGCAGCTCCTTGATAGCTTCAGATACGCAGTATTTT
many,NA,TRBV28,TRBJ2-7,13,CASSLPSNYEQYF,TGTGCCAGCAGTTTACCCAGCAACTACGAGCAGTACTTC
NA,NA,TRBV14,TRBJ2-1,13,CASSQHRNNEQFF,TGTGCCAGCAGCCAACACAGAAACAATGAGCAGTTCTTC
many,NA,TRBV15,TRBJ2-7,12,CATSSTYYEQYF,TGTGCCACCAGCAGTACATACTACGAGCAGTACTTC
NA,NA,TRBV29-1,TRBJ2-3,15,CSVDPISGSTDTQYF,TGCAGCGTTGACCCGATTTCCGGGAGCACAGATACGCAGTATTTT
few,NA,TRBV10-3,TRBJ2-7,16,CAISESMQGIWGEQYF,TGTGCCATCAGTGAGTCGATGCAGGGCATTTGGGGCGAGCAGTACTTC
many,NA,TRBV4-2,TRBJ2-1,16,CASSQGRTGSYNEQFF,TGTGCCAGCAGCCAAGGCCGGACCGGCTCCTACAATGAGCAGTTCTTC
NA,NA,TRBV5-1,TRBJ2-7,17,CASSLEGGAVHSYEQYF,TGCGCCAGCAGCTTGGAGGGGGGAGCGGTTCACTCCTACGAGCAGTACTTC
NA,NA,TRBV29-1,TRBJ2-1,15,CSVVTGLGWVNEQFF,TGCAGCGTTGTCACAGGGTTAGGATGGGTCAATGAGCAGTTCTTC
NA,NA,TRBV29-1,TRBJ2-7,18,CSVEGPRQSGDGSYEQYF,TGCAGCGTTGAAGGCCCTCGACAGTCGGGGGATGGCTCCTACGAGCAGTACTTC